This T cell receptor (beta chain) was captured in a study of T cells after posttransplantation cyclophosphamide. Study outcomes and limitations: After PTCy, TRB diversity resembled that of CNI/methotrexate controls. Blood and skin or GI T cell repertoires showed limited TRB overlap. Donor CD8+ memory clones often dominated recipient blood repertoires at later times.

The table came from immunoSEQ multiplex PCR; TCRdb's copy has only in-frame clones and leaves some out. There are approximately 26,000 clones in the sample; 86% occur only once, and around 3.5% lies in the top ten. On the day of bone marrow donation, the related graft donor provided peripheral blood. Germline V gives CDR1 SGHTA, CDR2 FQGNSA. The CDR3 has 14 residues. The ends were cut back, 3 bases at V and 6 bases at J, with 12 bases in the middle. With respect to this clone: The antigen is not known.

The sequence derives from a man aged 50 to 60. Sequenced material: PBMCs. This chain uses TRBV7-2 with TRBJ1-3; D perhaps matches TRBD1 (5 bases). CDR3 protein: CASSFRAAENTIYF. DNA for the CDR3: TGTGCCAGCAGCTTCAGGGCGGCGGAAAACACCATATATTTT.